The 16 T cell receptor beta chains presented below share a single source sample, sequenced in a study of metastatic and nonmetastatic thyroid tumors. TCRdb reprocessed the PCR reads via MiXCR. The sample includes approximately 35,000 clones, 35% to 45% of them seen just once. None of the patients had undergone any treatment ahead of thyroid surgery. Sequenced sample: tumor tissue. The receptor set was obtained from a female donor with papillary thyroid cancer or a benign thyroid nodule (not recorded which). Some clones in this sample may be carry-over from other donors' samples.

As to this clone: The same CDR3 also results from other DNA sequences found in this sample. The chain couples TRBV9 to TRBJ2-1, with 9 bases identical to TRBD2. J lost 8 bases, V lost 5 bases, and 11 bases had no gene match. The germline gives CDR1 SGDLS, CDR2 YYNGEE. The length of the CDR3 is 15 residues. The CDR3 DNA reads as TGTGCCAGCAGTGTTTCCGGGACTAGCACGGATGAGCAGTTCTTC. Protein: CASSVSGTSTDEQFF.

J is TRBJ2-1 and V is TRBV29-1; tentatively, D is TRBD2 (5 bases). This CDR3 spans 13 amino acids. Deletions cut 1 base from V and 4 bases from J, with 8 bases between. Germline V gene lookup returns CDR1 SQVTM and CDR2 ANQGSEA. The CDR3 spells CSVEGTDYNEQFF. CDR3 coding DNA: TGCAGCGTTGAAGGGACTGATTACAATGAGCAGTTCTTC.

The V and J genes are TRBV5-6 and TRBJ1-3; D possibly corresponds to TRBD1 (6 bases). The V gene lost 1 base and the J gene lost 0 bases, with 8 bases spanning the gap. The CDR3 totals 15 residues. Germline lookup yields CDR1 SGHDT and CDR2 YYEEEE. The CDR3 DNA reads TGTGCCAGCAGCTTGACAGGGCTCTCTGGAAACACCATATATTTT. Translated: CASSLTGLSGNTIYF.

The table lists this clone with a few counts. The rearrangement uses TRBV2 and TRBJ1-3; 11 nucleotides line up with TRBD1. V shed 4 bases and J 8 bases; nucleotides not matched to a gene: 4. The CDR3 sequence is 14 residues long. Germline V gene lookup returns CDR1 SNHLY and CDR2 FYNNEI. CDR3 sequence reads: CASSADRGLDTIYF. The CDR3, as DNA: TGTGCCAGCAGTGCGGACAGGGGGCTGGACACCATATATTTT.

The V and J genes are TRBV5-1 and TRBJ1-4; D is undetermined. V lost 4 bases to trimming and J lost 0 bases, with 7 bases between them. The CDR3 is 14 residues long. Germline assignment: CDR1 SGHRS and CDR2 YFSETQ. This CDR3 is CASSPLATNEKLFF. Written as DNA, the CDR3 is TGCGCCAGCAGCCCCCTTGCAACTAATGAAAAACTGTTTTTT.

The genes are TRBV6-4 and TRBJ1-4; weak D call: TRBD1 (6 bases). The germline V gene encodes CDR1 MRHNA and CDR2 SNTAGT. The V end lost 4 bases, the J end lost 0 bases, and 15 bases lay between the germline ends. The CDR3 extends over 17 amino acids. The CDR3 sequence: CASSGFRDKATNEKLFF. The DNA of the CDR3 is TGTGCCAGCAGTGGTTTCCGGGACAAAGCAACTAATGAAAAACTGTTTTTT.

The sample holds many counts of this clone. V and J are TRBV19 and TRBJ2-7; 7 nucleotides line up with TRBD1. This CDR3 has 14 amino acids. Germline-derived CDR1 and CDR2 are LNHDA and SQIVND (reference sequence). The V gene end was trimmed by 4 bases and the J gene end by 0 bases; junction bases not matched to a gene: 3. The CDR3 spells CASSTGQSSYEQYF. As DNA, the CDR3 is TGTGCCAGTAGTACGGGACAGTCCTCCTACGAGCAGTACTTC.

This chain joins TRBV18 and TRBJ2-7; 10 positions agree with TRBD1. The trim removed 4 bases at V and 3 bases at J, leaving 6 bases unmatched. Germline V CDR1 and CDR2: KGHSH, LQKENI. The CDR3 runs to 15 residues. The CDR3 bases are TGTGCCAGCTCACGGTGGGACAGGGGATTCTACGAGCAGTACTTC. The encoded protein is CASSRWDRGFYEQYF.

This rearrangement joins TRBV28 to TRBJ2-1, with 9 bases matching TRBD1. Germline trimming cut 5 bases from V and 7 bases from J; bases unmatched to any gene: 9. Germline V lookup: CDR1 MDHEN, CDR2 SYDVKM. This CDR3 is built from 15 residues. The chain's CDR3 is CASSGPGQGRNEQFF. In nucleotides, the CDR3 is TGTGCCAGCAGTGGACCGGGACAGGGCAGGAATGAGCAGTTCTTC.

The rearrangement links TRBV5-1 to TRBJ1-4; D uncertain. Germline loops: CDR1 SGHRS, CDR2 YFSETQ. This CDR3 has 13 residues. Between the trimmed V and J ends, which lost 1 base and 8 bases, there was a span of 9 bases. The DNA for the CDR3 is TGCGCCAGCAGCTTGCCGACAAGCGAAAAACTGTTTTTT. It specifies CASSLPTSEKLFF. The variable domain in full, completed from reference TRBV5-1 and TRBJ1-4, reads KAGVTQTPRYLIKTRGQQVTLSCSPISGHRSVSWYQQTPGQGLQFLFEYFSETQRNKGNFPGRFSGRQFSNSRSEMNVSTLELGDSALYLCASSLPTSEKLFFGSGTQLSVL.

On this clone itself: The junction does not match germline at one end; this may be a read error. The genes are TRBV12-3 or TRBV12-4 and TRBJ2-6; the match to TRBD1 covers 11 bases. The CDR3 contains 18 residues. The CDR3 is CASSFRTGGISGSNVLTF. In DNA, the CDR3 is TGTGCCAGCAGTTTTAGGACAGGGGGCATCTCTGGGTCCAACGTCCTGACTTTC.

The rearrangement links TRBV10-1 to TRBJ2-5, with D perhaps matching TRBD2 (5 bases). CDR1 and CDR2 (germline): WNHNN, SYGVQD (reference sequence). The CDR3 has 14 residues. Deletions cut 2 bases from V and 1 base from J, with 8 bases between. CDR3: CASSEPAGQETQYF. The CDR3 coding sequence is TGCGCCAGCAGTGAGCCGGCGGGCCAAGAGACCCAGTACTTC.

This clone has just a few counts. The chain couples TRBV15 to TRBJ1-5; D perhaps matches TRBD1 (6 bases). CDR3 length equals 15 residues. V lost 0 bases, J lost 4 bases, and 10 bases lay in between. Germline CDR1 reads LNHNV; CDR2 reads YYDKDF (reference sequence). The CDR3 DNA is TGTGCCACCAGCAGAGATAGGACAGAAAATCAGCCCCAGCATTTT. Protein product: CATSRDRTENQPQHF. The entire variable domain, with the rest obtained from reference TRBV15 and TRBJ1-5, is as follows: DAMVIQNPRYQVTQFGKPVTLSCSQTLNHNVMYWYQQKSSQAPKLLFHYYDKDFNNEADTPDNFQSRRPNTSFCFLDIRSPGLGDTAMYLCATSRDRTENQPQHFGDGTRLSIL.

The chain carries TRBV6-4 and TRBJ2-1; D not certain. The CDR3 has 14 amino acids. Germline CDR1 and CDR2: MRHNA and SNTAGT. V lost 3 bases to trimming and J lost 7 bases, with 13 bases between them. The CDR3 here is CASSEGVEPNEQFF. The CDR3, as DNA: TGTGCCAGCAGTGAAGGCGTGGAGCCTAATGAGCAGTTCTTC.

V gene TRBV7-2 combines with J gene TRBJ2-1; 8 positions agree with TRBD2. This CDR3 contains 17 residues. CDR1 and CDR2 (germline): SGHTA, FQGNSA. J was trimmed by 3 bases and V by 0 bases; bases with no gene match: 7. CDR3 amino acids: CASSLAFRGGLYNEQFF. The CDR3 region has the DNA TGTGCCAGCAGCTTAGCCTTTCGGGGGGGCCTCTACAATGAGCAGTTCTTC.

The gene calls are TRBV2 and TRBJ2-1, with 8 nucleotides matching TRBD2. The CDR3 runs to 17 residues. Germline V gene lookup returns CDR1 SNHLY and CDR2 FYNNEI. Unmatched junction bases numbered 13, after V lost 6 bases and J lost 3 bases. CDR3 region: CASRSSRSGTLYNEQFF. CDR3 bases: TGTGCCAGCAGGAGTAGTCGTAGCGGGACCCTCTACAATGAGCAGTTCTTC.